Below are 17 T cell receptor beta chains sequenced from a single sample in a study of CD8 T cells in ankylosing spondylitis. Each CDR3 protein gets one entry after TCRdb re-called the 5' RACE reads with MiXCR. The sample contains approximately 130,000 distinct CDR3 sequences, 11% of which appear only once. Source material: blood, either unsorted or a sorted T cell fraction (not recorded which). The receptors were sampled from a female donor with ankylosing spondylitis or in good health (not recorded which).

V gene TRBV10-1 combines with J gene TRBJ2-1; D is undetermined. Germline CDR1 and CDR2: WNHNN and SYGVQD (reference sequence). This CDR3 region has 13 residues. Trimming shortened V by 2 bases and J by 7 bases, and 9 bases separated the two germline ends. Here the CDR3 reads CASSELSLNEQFF. The CDR3 nucleotides read TGCGCCAGCAGTGAGCTAAGTCTGAATGAGCAGTTCTTC.

The V and J genes are TRBV18 and TRBJ1-1; D remains ambiguous. The CDR3 has 15 residues. Germline values: CDR1 KGHSH, CDR2 LQKENI. V was trimmed by 5 bases and J by 5 bases, leaving 18 bases between them. CDR3 coding DNA: TGTGCCAGCTCAACAATATTGACGACGTCTACTGAAGCTTTCTTT. Translated, it gives CASSTILTTSTEAFF.

Ten or more counts support this clonotype. The chain has TRBV20-1 and TRBJ2-5; D possibly uses TRBD1 or TRBD2 (5 bases each). This CDR3 has 13 residues. Germline CDR1 and CDR2: DFQATT and SNEGSKA (reference sequence). V was trimmed by 3 bases and J by 0 bases, leaving 8 bases between them. The CDR3 DNA reads TGCAGTGCTAGGGGGGAGTACCAAGAGACCCAGTACTTC. Its protein is CSARGEYQETQYF.

This clonotype was detected many times. The chain links TRBV4-2 to TRBJ2-7; 11 positions match TRBD2. The CDR3 is 16 residues long. The germline CDR1 and CDR2 sequences are LGHNA and YNFKEQ. V was pared by 0 bases and J by 1 base, with 2 bases of the junction left unmatched. CDR3 DNA: TGTGCCAGCAGCCAAGATAGGACTAGCGGGTCCTACGAGCAGTACTTC. It is translated as CASSQDRTSGSYEQYF.

For this clonotype: A much larger clonotype is one base distant, so this may be a read error. The chain joins TRBV28 to TRBJ1-1, with D perhaps matching TRBD1 (5 bases). This CDR3 is 15 amino acids long. Trimming removed 8 bases at V and 3 bases at J, with 19 bases between. Germline assignment: CDR1 MDHEN and CDR2 SYDVKM. The CDR3, as DNA: TGTGCCAGCTGTATCCCCCGAGGGGCTTACACTGAAGCTTTCTTT. It yields the protein CASCIPRGAYTEAFF. The whole variable domain, filled in from reference TRBV28 and TRBJ1-1, reads DVKVTQSSRYLVKRTGEKVFLECVQDMDHENMFWYRQDPGLGLRLIYFSYDVKMKEKGDIPEGYSVSREKKERFSLILESASTNQTSMYLCASCIPRGAYTEAFFGQGTRLTVV.

This clonotype has at least ten counts. The chain has TRBV7-9 and TRBJ2-3, with D uncertain. Looked up from germline, CDR1 is SEHNR and CDR2 is FQNEAQ (reference sequence). The CDR3 has 13 residues. V dropped 3 bases and J dropped 0 bases, with 4 bases sitting between them. For the CDR3, the DNA is TGTGCCAGCAGCTTTGAGAGCACAGATACGCAGTATTTT. Translation gives CASSFESTDTQYF.

A remark on this clonotype: It may be a read error: a sequence one base away is much more abundant. The rearrangement links TRBV28 to TRBJ2-5; TRBD2 aligns across 14 bases. Germline V gene lookup returns CDR1 MDHEN and CDR2 SYDVKM. V was pared by 2 bases and J by 7 bases, with 6 bases of the junction left unmatched. The CDR3 sequence is 16 residues long. CDR3 sequence reads: CASSLNGTSGGRTQYF. DNA of the CDR3: TGTGCCAGCAGTTTAAACGGGACTAGCGGGGGACGGACCCAGTACTTC.

The rearrangement links TRBV2 to TRBJ1-1; TRBD1 matches 7 bases. Trimming cost V 8 bases and J 4 bases; bases outside gene matches: 10. In germline, CDR1 is SNHLY, CDR2 FYNNEI. The CDR3 has 14 residues. CDR3 DNA: TGTGCCAGCGCGCCAGGGGGTCGTGGCACTGAAGCTTTCTTT. Residues: CASAPGGRGTEAFF.

This clonotype was seen at least ten times. V gene TRBV5-1 combines with J gene TRBJ1-4, with TRBD1 matching 9 bases. The CDR3 consists of 15 residues. CDR1 is SGHRS, CDR2 YFSETQ, per germline. The V gene end was trimmed by 0 bases and the J gene end by 8 bases; junction bases not matched to a gene: 5. The CDR3, as DNA: TGCGCCAGCAGCTTGGGGGACAGGGCGGAAGAAAAACTGTTTTTT. Its translation: CASSLGDRAEEKLFF.

The V gene is TRBV15, the J gene TRBJ2-2; 8 bases match TRBD1. CDR1 LNHNV and CDR2 YYDKDF come from the germline V gene (reference sequence). This CDR3 is 13 amino acids long. The V and J ends lost 7 bases and 6 bases, in that order; junction bases with no gene match: 4. The chain's CDR3 is CATTWTGSGELFF. The CDR3 region has the DNA TGTGCCACCACCTGGACAGGGTCCGGGGAGCTGTTTTTT.

The table lists this clonotype with many counts. The CDR3 protein is CASSYGGNGANVLTF. The CDR3 coding sequence is TGTGCCAGCAGTTATGGAGGGAATGGGGCCAACGTCCTGACTTTC. The rearrangement uses TRBV6-5 and TRBJ2-6; perhaps TRBD2 as D (6 bases). V was trimmed by 3 bases and J by 3 bases, leaving 9 bases between them. Germline CDR1 and CDR2: MNHEY and SVGAGI. This CDR3 region has 15 residues.

The CDR3 here is CAMSPASLTGELFF. CDR3 DNA sequence: TGTGCCATGAGCCCCGCTAGCCTAACCGGGGAGCTGTTTTTT. The rearrangement joins TRBV4-2 to TRBJ2-2; weak D call: TRBD2 (5 bases). Trimming shortened V by 10 bases and J by 5 bases, and 17 bases separated the two germline ends. CDR1 and CDR2 (germline): LGHNA, YNFKEQ. This CDR3 region has 14 residues.

Many counts were recorded for this clonotype. The rearrangement joins TRBV7-8 to TRBJ1-5; 11 positions agree with TRBD1. CDR3 length: 19 amino acids. Unmatched junction bases numbered 10, after V lost 3 bases and J lost 0 bases. Germline-derived CDR1 and CDR2 are SGHVS and FQNEAQ. CDR3 sequence reads: CASSFLPGQGDYSNQPQHF. The CDR3 coding sequence is TGTGCCAGCAGCTTCCTCCCGGGACAGGGGGATTATAGCAATCAGCCCCAGCATTTT.

This clonotype was counted many times. The chain uses TRBV12-3 or TRBV12-4 and TRBJ1-4; 10 bases fit TRBD1. The CDR3 is 14 residues long. V trimming: 5 bases; J trimming: 8 bases; junction bases outside the gene matches: 5. The CDR3, as DNA: TGTGCCAGCAGTGAGACAGGGGGCGAGGAAAAACTGTTTTTT. Translating gives CASSETGGEEKLFF.

This clonotype showed up many times. The rearrangement joins TRBV5-1 to TRBJ1-5; TRBD1 is a possible D gene (5 bases). Germline values: CDR1 SGHRS, CDR2 YFSETQ. V lost 0 bases, J lost 7 bases, and 11 bases lay in between. This CDR3 has 14 residues. The CDR3 DNA reads as TGCGCCAGCAGCTTGGAGGGGAGGGGACAGCCCCAGCATTTT. Protein sequence: CASSLEGRGQPQHF.

At least ten counts were recorded for this clonotype. The V call is TRBV7-2, the J call TRBJ2-7; D unresolved. The J call may not be correct, given that the DNA end is closer to TRBJ2-5. The CDR3 covers 14 residues. CDR1 is SGHTA, CDR2 FQGNSA, per germline. CDR3 sequence: CASSSLPKSGTQYF. CDR3 bases: TGTGCCAGCAGCTCTCTCCCAAAGAGTGGGACCCAGTACTTC.

This clonotype was counted ten times or more. The chain combines TRBV29-1 with TRBJ2-6; the D gene could be TRBD1 or TRBD2 (7 bases each). The V end was cut by 5 bases, the J end by 0 bases, with 11 bases between. Germline-derived CDR1 and CDR2 are SQVTM and ANQGSEA. The length of the CDR3 is 15 residues. The CDR3 region is CSVSGGDSGANVLTF. The CDR3 coding sequence is TGCAGCGTTTCAGGGGGGGACTCTGGGGCCAACGTCCTGACTTTC. Full variable domain (outside the CDR3, taken from reference TRBV29-1 and TRBJ2-6): SAVISQKPSRDICQRGTSLTIQCQVDSQVTMMFWYRQQPGQSLTLIATANQGSEATYESGFVIDKFPISRPNLTFSTLTVSNMSPEDSSIYLCSVSGGDSGANVLTFGAGSRLTVL.